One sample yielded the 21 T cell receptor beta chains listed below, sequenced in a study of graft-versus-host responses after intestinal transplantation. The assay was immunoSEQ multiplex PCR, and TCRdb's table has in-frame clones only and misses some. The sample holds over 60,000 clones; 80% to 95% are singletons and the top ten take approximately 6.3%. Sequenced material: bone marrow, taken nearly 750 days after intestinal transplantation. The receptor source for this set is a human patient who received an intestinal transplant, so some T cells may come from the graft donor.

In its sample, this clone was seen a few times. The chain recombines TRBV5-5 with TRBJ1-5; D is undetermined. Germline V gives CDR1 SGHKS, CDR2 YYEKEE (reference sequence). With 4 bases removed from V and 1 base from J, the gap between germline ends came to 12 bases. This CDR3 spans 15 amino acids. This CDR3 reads CASSQDPGSNQPQHF. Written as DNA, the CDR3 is TGTGCCAGCAGCCAAGATCCTGGGAGCAATCAGCCCCAGCATTTT.

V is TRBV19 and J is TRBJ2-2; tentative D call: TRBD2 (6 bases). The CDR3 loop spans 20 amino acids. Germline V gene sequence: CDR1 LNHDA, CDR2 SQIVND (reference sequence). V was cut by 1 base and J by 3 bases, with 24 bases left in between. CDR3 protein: CASSIGLRVFASGDTGELFF. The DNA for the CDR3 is TGTGCCAGTAGTATAGGATTGAGGGTCTTCGCTTCGGGGGACACCGGGGAGCTGTTTTTT.

CDR3 residues: CASSLGGGQEETQYF. The CDR3 DNA follows: TGTGCCAGCAGCTTAGGGGGCGGGCAGGAAGAGACCCAGTACTTC. The rearrangement joins TRBV7-9 to TRBJ2-5, with D perhaps assigned TRBD1 or TRBD2 (5 bases each). Germline V lookup: CDR1 SEHNR, CDR2 FQNEAQ (reference sequence). The germline V and J ends were trimmed by 1 base and 3 bases, with 12 bases remaining between them. The CDR3 length is 15 residues.

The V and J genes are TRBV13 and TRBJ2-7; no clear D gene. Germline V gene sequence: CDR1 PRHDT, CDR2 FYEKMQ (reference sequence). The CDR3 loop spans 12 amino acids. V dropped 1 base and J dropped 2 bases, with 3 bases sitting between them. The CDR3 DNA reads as TGTGCCAGCAGCTTAGACGCCTACGAGCAGTACTTC. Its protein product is CASSLDAYEQYF.

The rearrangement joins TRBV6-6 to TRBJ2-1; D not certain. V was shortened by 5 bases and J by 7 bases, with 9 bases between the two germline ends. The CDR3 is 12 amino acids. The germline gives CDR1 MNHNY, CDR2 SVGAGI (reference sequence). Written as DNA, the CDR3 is TGTGCCAGCAGTGCTCTCGGGAATGAGCAGTTCTTC. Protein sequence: CASSALGNEQFF.

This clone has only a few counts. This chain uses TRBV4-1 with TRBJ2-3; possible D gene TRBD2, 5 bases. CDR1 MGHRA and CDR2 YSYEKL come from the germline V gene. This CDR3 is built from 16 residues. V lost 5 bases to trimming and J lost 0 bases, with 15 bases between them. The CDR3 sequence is CASSSGLFTSTDTQYF. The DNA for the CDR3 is TGCGCCAGCAGCTCAGGACTTTTCACGAGCACAGATACGCAGTATTTT.

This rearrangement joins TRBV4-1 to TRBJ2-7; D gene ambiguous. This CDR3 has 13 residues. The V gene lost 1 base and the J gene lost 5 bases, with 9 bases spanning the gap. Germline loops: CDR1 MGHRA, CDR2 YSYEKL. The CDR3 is CASSQVWGNEQYF. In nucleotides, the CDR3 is TGCGCCAGCAGCCAAGTTTGGGGAAACGAGCAGTACTTC.

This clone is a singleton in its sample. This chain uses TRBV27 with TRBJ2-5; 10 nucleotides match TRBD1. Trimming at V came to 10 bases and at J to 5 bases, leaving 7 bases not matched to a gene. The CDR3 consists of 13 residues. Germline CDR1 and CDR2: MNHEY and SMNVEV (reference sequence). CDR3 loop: CATQDRGRETQYF. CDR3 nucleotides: TGTGCCACGCAAGACAGGGGGCGGGAGACCCAGTACTTC.

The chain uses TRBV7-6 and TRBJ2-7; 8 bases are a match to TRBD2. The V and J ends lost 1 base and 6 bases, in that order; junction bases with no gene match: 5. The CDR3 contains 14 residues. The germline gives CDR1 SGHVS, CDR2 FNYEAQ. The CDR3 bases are TGTGCCAGCAGCTTAGACGGGAGGGCCGTCGAGCAGTACTTC. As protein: CASSLDGRAVEQYF.

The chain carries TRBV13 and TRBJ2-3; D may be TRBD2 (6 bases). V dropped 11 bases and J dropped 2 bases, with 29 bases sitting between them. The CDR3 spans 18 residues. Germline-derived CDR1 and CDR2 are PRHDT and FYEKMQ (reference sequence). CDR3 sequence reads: CAGKEGRDPGPNTDTQYF. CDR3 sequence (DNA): TGTGCCGGCAAGGAAGGGCGGGACCCCGGTCCTAACACAGATACGCAGTATTTT.

The DNA for the CDR3 is TGTGCCAGCAGCTTCGGGCAGAATTACGAGCAGTACTTC. Residues: CASSFGQNYEQYF. This chain links TRBV11-1 with TRBJ2-7; D call uncertain. From germline, CDR1 is SGHAT and CDR2 FQDESV (reference sequence). The CDR3 runs 13 residues. Deletions cut 3 bases from V and 4 bases from J, with 10 bases between.

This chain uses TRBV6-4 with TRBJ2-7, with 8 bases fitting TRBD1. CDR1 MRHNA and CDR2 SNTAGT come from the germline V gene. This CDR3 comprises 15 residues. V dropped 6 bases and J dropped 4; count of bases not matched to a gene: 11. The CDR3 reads CASSAHPGQGYEQYF. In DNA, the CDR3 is TGTGCCAGCAGCGCCCACCCAGGACAGGGATACGAGCAGTACTTC.

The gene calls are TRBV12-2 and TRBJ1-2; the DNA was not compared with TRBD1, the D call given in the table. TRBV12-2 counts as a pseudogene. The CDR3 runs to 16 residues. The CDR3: CATALSIFCRDDGYTF. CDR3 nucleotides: TGTGCAACAGCGCTTAGTATATTTTGCAGGGATGATGGCTACACCTTC.

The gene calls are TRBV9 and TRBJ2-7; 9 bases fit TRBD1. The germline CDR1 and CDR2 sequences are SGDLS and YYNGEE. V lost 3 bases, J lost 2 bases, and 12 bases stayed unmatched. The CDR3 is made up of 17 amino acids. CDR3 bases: TGTGCCAGCAGCGAGTCAGGCGGACAGGGGCTTGCCTACGAGCAGTACTTC. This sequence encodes CASSESGGQGLAYEQYF.

The CDR3 nucleotides read TGCGCCAGCAGCCCGCTTTTAGGGGATGAGCAGTTCTTC. Translation: CASSPLLGDEQFF. The chain recombines TRBV5-1 with TRBJ2-1; possible D gene TRBD1, 5 bases. Trimming stripped 4 bases from V and 8 bases from J, with 13 bases between. The CDR3 contains 13 residues. Germline assignment: CDR1 SGHRS and CDR2 YFSETQ. Based on the CDR3 plus reference TRBV5-1 and TRBJ2-1, the full variable domain is KAGVTQTPRYLIKTRGQQVTLSCSPISGHRSVSWYQQTPGQGLQFLFEYFSETQRNKGNFPGRFSGRQFSNSRSEMNVSTLELGDSALYLCASSPLLGDEQFFGPGTRLTVL.

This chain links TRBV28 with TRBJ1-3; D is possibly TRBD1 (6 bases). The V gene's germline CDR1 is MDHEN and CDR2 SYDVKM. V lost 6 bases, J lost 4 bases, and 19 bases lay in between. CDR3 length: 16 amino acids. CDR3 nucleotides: TGTGCCAGCAGGCCCGCTGGGCAGGGGTTGGGAAACACCATATATTTT. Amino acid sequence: CASRPAGQGLGNTIYF.

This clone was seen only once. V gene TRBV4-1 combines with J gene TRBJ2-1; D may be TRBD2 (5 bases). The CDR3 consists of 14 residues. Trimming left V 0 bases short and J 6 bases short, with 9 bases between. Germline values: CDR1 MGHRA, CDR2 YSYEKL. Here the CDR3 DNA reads TGCGCCAGCAGCCAAGAGGGGAGCTTCAATGAGCAGTTCTTC. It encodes CASSQEGSFNEQFF.

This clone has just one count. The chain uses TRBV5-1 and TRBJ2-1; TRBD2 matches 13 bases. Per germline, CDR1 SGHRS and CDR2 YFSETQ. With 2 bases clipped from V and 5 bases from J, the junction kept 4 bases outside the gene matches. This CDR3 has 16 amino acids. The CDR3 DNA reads TGCGCCAGCAGCTTTATAGGACTAGCGGGGGACAATGAGCAGTTCTTC. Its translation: CASSFIGLAGDNEQFF.

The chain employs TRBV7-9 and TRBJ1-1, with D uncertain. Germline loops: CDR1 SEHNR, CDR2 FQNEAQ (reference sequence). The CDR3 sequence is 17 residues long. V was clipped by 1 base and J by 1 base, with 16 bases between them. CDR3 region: CASSLDGAQNSNTEAFF. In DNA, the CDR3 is TGTGCCAGCAGCTTAGATGGAGCACAGAATTCGAACACTGAAGCTTTCTTT.

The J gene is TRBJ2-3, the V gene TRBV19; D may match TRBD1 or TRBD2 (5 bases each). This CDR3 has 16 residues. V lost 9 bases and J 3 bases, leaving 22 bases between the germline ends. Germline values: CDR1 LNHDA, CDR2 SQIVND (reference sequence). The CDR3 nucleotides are TGTGCCAGCCGACCAAGCCCCGGGGCTCGAACAGATACGCAGTATTTT. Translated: CASRPSPGARTDTQYF. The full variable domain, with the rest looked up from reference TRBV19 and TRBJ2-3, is DGGITQSPKYLFRKEGQNVTLSCEQNLNHDAMYWYRQDPGQGLRLIYYSQIVNDFQKGDIAEGYSVSREKKESFPLTVTSAQKNPTAFYLCASRPSPGARTDTQYFGPGTRLTVL.

CDR3 residues: CASSGWGASGTEAFF. CDR3 nucleotide sequence: TGTGCCAGCAGTGGGTGGGGGGCTTCGGGGACTGAAGCTTTCTTT. This sequence joins TRBV28 and TRBJ1-1, with D possibly being TRBD1 (6 bases). Germline V gene sequence: CDR1 MDHEN, CDR2 SYDVKM. V lost 5 bases and J 5 bases, leaving 18 bases between the germline ends. The CDR3 totals 15 residues.